This is a list of T cell receptor beta chains from one sample in a study of monozygotic twins with inflammatory bowel disease. TCRdb reworked the 5' RACE reads into one entry per CDR3 protein, no DNA. The table lists roughly 200,000 distinct CDR3 sequences. The sample was blood. These receptors came from a human donor with ulcerative colitis or Crohn's disease, or a healthy co-twin of an affected twin (not recorded which). CDR3s include the opening cysteine and the closing phenylalanine or tryptophan.

V	J	CDR3
TRBV5-1	TRBJ2-5	CASSLDRAETQYF
TRBV12-3/TRBV12-4	TRBJ2-7	CASSHRGQLYEQYF
TRBV20-1	TRBJ2-1	CSARELTSGVYNEQFF
TRBV5-1	TRBJ1-1	CASSWVGVLNTEAFF
TRBV6-5	TRBJ2-1	CASSSVPGGNEQFF
TRBV18	TRBJ2-7	CASSPTVAGGLHEQYF
TRBV2	TRBJ2-7	CASRTGASYEQYF
TRBV5-1	TRBJ2-6	CASSFPRGVSFSGANVLTF
TRBV9	TRBJ1-2	CASSPETGAFNYGYTF
TRBV20-1	TRBJ1-4	CSARDTTGWRSEKLFF
TRBV20-1	TRBJ2-7	CSATSGTGGHEQYF
TRBV18	TRBJ1-3	CASSPPGLSSGNTIYF
TRBV20-1	TRBJ1-1	CSARGAALQNTEAFF
TRBV5-1	TRBJ2-1	CASSLVSLSYNEQFF
TRBV7-9	TRBJ1-1	CASSLWGGKVGEAFF
TRBV12-3/TRBV12-4	TRBJ1-5	CASSWGNQPQHF
TRBV19	TRBJ1-1	CASKGPENTEAFF
TRBV10-1	TRBJ1-6	CASSETPDRGRSPLHF
TRBV5-1	TRBJ1-4	CASSLGNQDEKLFF
TRBV20-1	TRBJ1-2	CSASRGYGYTF
TRBV20-1	TRBJ2-1	CSASDLSGINNEQFF
TRBV5-1	TRBJ2-7	CASSREAGGTYEQYF
TRBV20-1	TRBJ1-5	CSARDLQGPQPQHF